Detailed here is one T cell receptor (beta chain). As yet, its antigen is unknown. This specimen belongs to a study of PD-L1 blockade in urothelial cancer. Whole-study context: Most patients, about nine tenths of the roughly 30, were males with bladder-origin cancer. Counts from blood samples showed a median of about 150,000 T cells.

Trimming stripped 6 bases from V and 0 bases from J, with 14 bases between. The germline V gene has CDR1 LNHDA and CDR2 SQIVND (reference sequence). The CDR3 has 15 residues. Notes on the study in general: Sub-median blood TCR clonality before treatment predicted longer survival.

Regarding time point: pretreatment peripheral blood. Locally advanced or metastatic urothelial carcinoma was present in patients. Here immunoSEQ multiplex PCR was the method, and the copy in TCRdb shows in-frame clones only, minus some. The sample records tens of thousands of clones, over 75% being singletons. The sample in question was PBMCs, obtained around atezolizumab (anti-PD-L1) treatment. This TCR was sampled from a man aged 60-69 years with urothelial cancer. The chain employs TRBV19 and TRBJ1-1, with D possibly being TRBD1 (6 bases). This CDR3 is CASRDGQKMNTEAFF. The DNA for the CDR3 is TGTGCCAGTAGGGACGGACAGAAAATGAACACTGAAGCTTTCTTT.